This T cell receptor (beta chain) appears in the sequencing data of a study of T cells after yellow fever vaccination. General study results and limits: Abundant clonotypes from the bulk population could contaminate FACS-sorted repertoires. The booster saw the reappearance of most primary-vaccination clones (approximately 97% CD4, 70% to 90% CD8).

Trimming left V 5 bases short and J 3 bases short, with 6 bases between. The CDR3 has 12 amino acids. From germline, CDR1 is MDHEN and CDR2 SYDVKM. TCRdb re-called the 5' RACE reads with MiXCR, one entry per CDR3 protein. The table lists about 370,000 distinct CDR3 sequences, around a tenth of them singletons. This clonotype showed up many times. Its specificity is not known. The V call is TRBV28, the J call TRBJ2-3; D is undetermined. This receptor was obtained from a man aged 18 to 30 who received the YFV17D yellow fever vaccine. The material was PBMCs, obtained on the day of the first yellow fever vaccination. Here the CDR3 DNA reads TGTGCCAGCAGTATCCTGACAGATACGCAGTATTTT. Its translation is CASSILTDTQYF.